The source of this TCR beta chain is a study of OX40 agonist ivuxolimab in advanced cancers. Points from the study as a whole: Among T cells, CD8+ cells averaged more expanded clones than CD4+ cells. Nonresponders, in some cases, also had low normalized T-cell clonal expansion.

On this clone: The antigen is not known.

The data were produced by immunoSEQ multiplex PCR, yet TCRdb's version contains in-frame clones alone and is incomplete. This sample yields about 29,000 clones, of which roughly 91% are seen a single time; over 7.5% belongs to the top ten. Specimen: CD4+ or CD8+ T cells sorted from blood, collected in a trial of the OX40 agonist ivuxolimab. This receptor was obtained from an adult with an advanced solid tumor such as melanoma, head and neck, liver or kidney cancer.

This CDR3 is CASSYQPVYGYTF. CDR3 nucleotides: TGTGCCAGCAGTTACCAACCAGTCTATGGCTACACCTTC. This chain joins TRBV6-6 and TRBJ1-2; the D is unclear. Germline V gene sequence: CDR1 MNHNY, CDR2 SVGAGI (reference sequence). V was pared by 2 bases and J by 4 bases, with 8 bases between. This CDR3 is 13 amino acids long.